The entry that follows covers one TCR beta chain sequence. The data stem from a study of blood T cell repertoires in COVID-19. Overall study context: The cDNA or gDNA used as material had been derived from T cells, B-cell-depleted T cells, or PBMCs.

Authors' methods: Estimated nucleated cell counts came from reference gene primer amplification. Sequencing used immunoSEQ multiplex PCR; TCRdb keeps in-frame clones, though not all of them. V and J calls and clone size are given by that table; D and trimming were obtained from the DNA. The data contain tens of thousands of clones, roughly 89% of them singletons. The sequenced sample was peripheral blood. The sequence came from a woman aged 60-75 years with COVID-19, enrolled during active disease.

The CDR3 sequence: CASSPLGLAGHSYEQYF. CDR3 nucleotide sequence: TGTGCCAGCAGTCCGCTGGGACTAGCGGGACACTCCTACGAGCAGTACTTC. The chain employs TRBV28 and TRBJ2-7; 13 nucleotides align to TRBD2. The CDR3 is made up of 17 amino acids. V lost 5 bases to trimming and J lost 0 bases; unmatched junction nucleotides: 7. CDR1 is MDHEN, CDR2 SYDVKM, per germline.